This T cell receptor (beta chain) was identified in a study of sequential checkpoint blockade in melanoma (dated by TCRdb to about 2019). Describing the broader study: Patients were assigned by 1:1 randomization to either first-line nivolumab followed by ipilimumab (arm A) or ipilimumab followed by nivolumab (arm B). Maintenance nivolumab came after both trial sequences.

Turning to this clone: Its antigen is currently not known. The input lacks base qualities; no much larger clone sits a single base away.

The treatment or condition label on this specimen signifies: randomized to nivolumab then ipilimumab (arm A) or the reverse (arm B). No trial patient had received prior DNA-damaging chemotherapy. Live CD3+CD8+ cells negative for CD19 and CD56 were sorted from thawed PBMCs on a FACS Aria II flow cytometer. Samples came from patients with melanoma in CheckMate 064, a randomized, open-label phase II trial of sequential checkpoint blockade. Peripheral blood mononuclear cells were collected by leukapheresis, purified with Ficoll-Paque, and frozen in human serum with about 9.2% DMSO. Purity of sorted blood CD3+CD8+ cells was verified at >95% immediately after sorting, followed by DNA extraction. Reading from cysteine to phenylalanine, the CDR3 counts 15 amino acids. Left in the record is the CDR3 DNA by itself, 45 bases read in frame from the first base. CDR1 and CDR2 are read off the germline V gene as LGHNA and YSLEER. V is cut back by 0 bases and J by 7 bases, with 5 bases in the junction unmatched.

The immunoSEQ Assay was used to immunosequence TCRbeta CDR3 regions from genomic DNA. Before high-throughput sequencing, genomic DNA was amplified using bias-controlled multiplex PCR. The authors processed their data as follows. To quantify the absolute abundance of each unique TCRbeta CDR3 region, the sequences were collapsed and filtered. Clonality, defined as 1 minus Pielou's evenness, was calculated using only productive rearrangements. A previously published method was used to identify clones whose frequencies were significantly greater in on-treatment samples than in baseline samples. What TCRdb holds here is the immuneACCESS table cut down to in-frame rearrangements. Part of the clones is not present; checked against another copy, under half of the missing clones reflect an unresolved V gene, and the others are unexplained. D and trimming come from the DNA, and the V and J calls and clone size come from that table. Across this sample there are around 22,000 clones, with around 65% seen only once. Of the sample, about 20% falls within the top ten clones.

Study-wide findings and limitations: The response-prediction model combining TCR metrics and mutation burden needs validation in larger, independent patient cohorts.

The source material was CD8+ T cells sorted from blood (inferred from file names), sampled from a patient given nivolumab and ipilimumab in sequence. The receptor was derived from a human donor with melanoma. Rearrangement joined TRBV4-3 to TRBJ1-1; 10 junctional bases match TRBD1. The DNA sequence follows: TGCGCCAGCAGCCAAGATTTGACAGGGGGCAATGAAGCTTTCTTT. The resulting protein is CASSQDLTGGNEAFF.